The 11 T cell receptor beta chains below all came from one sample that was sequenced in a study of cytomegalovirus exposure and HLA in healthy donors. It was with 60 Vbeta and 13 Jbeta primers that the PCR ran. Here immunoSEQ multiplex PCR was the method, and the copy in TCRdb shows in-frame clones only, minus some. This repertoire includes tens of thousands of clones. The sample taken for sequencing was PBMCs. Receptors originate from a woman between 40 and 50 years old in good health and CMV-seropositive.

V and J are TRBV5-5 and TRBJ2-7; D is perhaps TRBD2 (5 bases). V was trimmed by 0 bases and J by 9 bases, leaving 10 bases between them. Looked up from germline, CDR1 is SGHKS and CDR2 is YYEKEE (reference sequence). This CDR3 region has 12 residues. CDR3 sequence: CASSLGPRGQYF. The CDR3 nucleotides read TGTGCCAGCAGCTTGGGGCCTCGGGGGCAGTACTTC.

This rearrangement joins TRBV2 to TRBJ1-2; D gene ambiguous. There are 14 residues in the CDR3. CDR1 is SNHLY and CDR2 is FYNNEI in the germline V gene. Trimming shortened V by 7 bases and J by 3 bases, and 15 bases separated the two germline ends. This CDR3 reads CASTVVPDYYGYTF. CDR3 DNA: TGTGCCAGCACAGTCGTGCCCGACTACTATGGCTACACCTTC.

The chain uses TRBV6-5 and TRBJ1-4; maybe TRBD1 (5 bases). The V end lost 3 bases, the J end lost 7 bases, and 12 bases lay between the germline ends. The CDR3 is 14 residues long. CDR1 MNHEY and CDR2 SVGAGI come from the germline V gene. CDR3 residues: CASSYYVGGEKLFF. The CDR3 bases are TGTGCCAGCAGTTATTATGTGGGGGGTGAAAAACTGTTTTTT.

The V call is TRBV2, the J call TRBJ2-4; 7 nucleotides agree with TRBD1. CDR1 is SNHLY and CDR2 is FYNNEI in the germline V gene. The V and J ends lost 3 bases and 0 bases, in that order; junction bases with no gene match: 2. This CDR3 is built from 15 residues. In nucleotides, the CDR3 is TGTGCCAGCAGTGACGGGACAGTAGCCAAAAACATTCAGTACTTC. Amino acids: CASSDGTVAKNIQYF.

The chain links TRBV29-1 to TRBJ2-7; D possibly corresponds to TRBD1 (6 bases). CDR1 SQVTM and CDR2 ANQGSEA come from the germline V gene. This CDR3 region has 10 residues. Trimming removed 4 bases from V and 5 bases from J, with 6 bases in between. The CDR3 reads CSVAGDEQYF. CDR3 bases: TGCAGCGTTGCAGGGGACGAGCAGTACTTC.

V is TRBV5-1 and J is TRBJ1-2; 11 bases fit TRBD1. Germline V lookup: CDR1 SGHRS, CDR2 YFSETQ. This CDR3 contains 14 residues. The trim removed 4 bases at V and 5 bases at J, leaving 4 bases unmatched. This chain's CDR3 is CASSVGQGAYGYTF. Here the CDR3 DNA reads TGCGCCAGCAGCGTCGGACAGGGGGCATATGGCTACACCTTC.

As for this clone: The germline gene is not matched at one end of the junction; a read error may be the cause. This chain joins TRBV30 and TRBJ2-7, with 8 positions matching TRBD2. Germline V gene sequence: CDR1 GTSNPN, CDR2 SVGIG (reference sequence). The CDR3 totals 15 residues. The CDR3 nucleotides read TGTGCCGGGAGTCTCCTCCGGGAGGGAGGCTACGAGCAGTACTTC. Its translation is CAGSLLREGGYEQYF.

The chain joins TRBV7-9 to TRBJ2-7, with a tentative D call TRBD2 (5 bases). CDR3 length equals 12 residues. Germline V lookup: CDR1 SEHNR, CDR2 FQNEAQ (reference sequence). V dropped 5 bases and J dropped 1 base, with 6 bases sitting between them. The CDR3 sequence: CASSRTSYEQYF. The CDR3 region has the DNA TGTGCCAGCAGCCGGACTTCCTACGAGCAGTACTTC. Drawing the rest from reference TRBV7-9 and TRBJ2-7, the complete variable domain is DTGVSQNPRHKITKRGQNVTFRCDPISEHNRLYWYRQTLGQGPEFLTYFQNEAQLEKSRLLSDRFSAERPKGSFSTLEIQRTEQGDSAMYLCASSRTSYEQYFGPGTRLTVT.

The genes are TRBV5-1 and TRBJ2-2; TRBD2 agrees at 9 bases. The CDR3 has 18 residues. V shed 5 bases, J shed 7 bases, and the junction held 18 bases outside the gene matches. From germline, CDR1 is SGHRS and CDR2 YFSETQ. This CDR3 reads CASRTGTSSRGRGGELFF. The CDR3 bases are TGCGCCAGCAGGACCGGGACTAGCTCCCGCGGTCGTGGCGGGGAGCTGTTTTTT.

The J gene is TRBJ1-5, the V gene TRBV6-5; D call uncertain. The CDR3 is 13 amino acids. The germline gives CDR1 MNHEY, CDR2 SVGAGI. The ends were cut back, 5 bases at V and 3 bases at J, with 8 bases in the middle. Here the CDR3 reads CASSHSPNQPQHF. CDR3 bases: TGTGCCAGCAGTCACAGTCCCAATCAGCCCCAGCATTTT.

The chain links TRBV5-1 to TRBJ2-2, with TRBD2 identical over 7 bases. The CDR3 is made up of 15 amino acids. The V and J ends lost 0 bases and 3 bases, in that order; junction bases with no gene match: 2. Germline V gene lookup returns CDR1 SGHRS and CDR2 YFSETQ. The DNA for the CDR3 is TGCGCCAGCAGCTTGGGGGACTACCACACCGGGGAGCTGTTTTTT. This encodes CASSLGDYHTGELFF.